The T cell receptor beta chain described here comes from a study of blood T cells in healthy people across ages. V was shortened by 0 bases and J by 14 bases, with 21 bases between the two germline ends. The CDR3 runs 15 residues. Per germline, CDR1 MNHEY and CDR2 SVGAGI. Isolation recovered at least 6.5 million PBMCs from every sample. This clonotype was counted only a few times. A sample-barcoded 5' primer and a J-beta primer mix were used in a second PCR of roughly 6 to 11 cycles. Every cDNA molecule carried a tag from a template-switch adaptor bearing 12 random nucleotides. TCRdb recomputed calls from the 5' RACE reads with MiXCR, one row per CDR3 protein. The repertoire has approximately 730,000 distinct CDR3 sequences, about 53% of them found once; the top ten carry about 38%.

The chain recombines TRBV6-5 with TRBJ2-3; D unclear. Sequencing was carried out using blood. The receptor's source is a man older than 75 in good health. Written as DNA, the CDR3 is TGTGCCAGCAGTTACTCGAGCCCTGAACACAGATACGCGTATTTT. The encoded protein is CASSYSSPEHRYAYF.